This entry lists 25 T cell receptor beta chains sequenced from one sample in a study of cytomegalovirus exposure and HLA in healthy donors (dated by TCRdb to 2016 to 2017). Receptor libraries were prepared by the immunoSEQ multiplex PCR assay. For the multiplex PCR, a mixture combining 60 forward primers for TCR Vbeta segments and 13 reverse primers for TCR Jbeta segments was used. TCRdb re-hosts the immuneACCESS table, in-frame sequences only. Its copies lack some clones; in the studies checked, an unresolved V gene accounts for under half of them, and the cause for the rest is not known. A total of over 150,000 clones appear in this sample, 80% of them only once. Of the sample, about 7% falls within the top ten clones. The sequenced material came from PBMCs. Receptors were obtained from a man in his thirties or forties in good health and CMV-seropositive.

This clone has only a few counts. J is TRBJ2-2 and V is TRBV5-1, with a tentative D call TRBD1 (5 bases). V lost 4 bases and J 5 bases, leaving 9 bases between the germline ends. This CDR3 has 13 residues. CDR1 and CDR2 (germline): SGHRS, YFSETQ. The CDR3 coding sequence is TGCGCCAGCAGCACAGGCCCAACCGGGGAGCTGTTTTTT. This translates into CASSTGPTGELFF.

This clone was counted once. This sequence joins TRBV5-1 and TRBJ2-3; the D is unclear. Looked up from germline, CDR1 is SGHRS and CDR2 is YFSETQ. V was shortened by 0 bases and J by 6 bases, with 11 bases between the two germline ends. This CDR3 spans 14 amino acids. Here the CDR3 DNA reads TGCGCCAGCAGCTTGGCCTGGCCGAGGGATACGCAGTATTTT. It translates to CASSLAWPRDTQYF.

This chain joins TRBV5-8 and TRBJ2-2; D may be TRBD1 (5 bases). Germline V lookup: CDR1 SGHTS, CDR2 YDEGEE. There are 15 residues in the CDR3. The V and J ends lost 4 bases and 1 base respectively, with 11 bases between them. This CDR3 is CASSPPTVNTGELFF. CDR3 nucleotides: TGTGCCAGCAGCCCGCCGACAGTGAACACCGGGGAGCTGTTTTTT.

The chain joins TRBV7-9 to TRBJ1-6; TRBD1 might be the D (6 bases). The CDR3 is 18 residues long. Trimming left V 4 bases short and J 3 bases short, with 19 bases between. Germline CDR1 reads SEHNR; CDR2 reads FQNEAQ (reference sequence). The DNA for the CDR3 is TGTGCCAGCAGCTACGGGACACTGATTGACATCTATAATTCACCCCTCCACTTT. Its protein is CASSYGTLIDIYNSPLHF.

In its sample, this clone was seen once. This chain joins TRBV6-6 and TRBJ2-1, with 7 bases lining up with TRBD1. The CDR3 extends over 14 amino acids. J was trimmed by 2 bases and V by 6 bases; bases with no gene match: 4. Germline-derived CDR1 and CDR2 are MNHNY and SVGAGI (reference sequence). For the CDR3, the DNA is TGTGCCAGCAGGGCAGGGGGAACCTACAATGAGCAGTTCTTC. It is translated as CASRAGGTYNEQFF.

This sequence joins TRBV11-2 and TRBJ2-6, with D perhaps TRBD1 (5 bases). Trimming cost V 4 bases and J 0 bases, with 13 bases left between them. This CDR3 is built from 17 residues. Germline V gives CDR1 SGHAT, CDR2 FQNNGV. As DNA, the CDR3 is TGTGCCAGCAGCTCATTTAGGGGCCCCTCTGGGGCCAACGTCCTGACTTTC. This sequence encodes CASSSFRGPSGANVLTF.

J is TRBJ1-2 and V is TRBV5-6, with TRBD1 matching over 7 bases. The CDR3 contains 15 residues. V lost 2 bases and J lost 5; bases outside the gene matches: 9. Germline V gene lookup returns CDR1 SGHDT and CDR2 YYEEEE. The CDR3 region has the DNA TGTGCCAGCAGCTTAGGTGACAGGGAAACTTATGGCTACACCTTC. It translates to CASSLGDRETYGYTF.

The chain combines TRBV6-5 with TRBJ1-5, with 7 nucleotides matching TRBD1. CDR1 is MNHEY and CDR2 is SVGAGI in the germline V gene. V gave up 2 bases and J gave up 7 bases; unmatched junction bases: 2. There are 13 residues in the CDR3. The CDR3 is CASSYQGGQPQHF. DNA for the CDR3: TGTGCCAGCAGTTACCAGGGGGGACAGCCCCAGCATTTT.

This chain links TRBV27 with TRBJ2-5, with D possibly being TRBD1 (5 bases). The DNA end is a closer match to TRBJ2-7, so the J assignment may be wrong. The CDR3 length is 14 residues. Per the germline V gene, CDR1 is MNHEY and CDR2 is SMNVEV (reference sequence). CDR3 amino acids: CASSPTASPYEQYF. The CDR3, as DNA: TGTGCCAGCAGTCCGACAGCCTCTCCCTACGAGCAGTACTTC.

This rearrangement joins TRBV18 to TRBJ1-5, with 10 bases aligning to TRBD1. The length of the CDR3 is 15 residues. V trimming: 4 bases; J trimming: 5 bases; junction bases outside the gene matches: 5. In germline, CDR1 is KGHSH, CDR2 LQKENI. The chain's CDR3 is CASSLSTGGDQPQHF. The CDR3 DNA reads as TGTGCCAGCTCACTCTCGACAGGGGGCGATCAGCCCCAGCATTTT.

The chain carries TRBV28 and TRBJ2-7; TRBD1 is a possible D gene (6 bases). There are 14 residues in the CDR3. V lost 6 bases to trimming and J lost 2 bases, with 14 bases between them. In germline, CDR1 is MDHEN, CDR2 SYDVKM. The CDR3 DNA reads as TGTGCCAGCAGCCCAACCGGGACACCCTACGAGCAGTACTTC. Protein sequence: CASSPTGTPYEQYF. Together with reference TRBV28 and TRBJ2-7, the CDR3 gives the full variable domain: DVKVTQSSRYLVKRTGEKVFLECVQDMDHENMFWYRQDPGLGLRLIYFSYDVKMKEKGDIPEGYSVSREKKERFSLILESASTNQTSMYLCASSPTGTPYEQYFGPGTRLTVT.

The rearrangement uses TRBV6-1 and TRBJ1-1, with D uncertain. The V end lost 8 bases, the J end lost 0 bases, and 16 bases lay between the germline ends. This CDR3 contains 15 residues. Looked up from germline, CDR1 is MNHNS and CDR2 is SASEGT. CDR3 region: CASSRGRNMNTEAFF. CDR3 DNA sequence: TGTGCCAGCTCTAGAGGGAGGAACATGAACACTGAAGCTTTCTTT.

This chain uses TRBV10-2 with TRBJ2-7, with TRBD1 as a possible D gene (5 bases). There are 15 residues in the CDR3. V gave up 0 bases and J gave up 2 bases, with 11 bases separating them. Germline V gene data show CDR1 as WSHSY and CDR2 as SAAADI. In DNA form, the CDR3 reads TGCGCCAGCAGTGAGTCCAGGACACGTACCTACGAGCAGTACTTC. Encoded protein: CASSESRTRTYEQYF.

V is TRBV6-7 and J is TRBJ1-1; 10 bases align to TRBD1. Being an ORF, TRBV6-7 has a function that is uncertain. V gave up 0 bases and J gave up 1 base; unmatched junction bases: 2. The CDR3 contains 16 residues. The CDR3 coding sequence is TGTGCCAGCAGTTACTCCGGACAGGGGGGGAACACTGAAGCTTTCTTT. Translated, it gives CASSYSGQGGNTEAFF.

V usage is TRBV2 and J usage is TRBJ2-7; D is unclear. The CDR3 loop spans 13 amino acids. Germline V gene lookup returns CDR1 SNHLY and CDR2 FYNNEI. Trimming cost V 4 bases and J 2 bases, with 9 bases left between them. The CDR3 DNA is TGTGCCAGCAGTGGGAGTTTGCCCTACGAGCAGTACTTC. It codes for CASSGSLPYEQYF. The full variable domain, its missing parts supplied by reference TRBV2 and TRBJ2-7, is EPEVTQTPSHQVTQMGQEVILRCVPISNHLYFYWYRQILGQKVEFLVSFYNNEISEKSEIFDDQFSVERPDGSNFTLKIRSTKLEDSAMYFCASSGSLPYEQYFGPGTRLTVT.

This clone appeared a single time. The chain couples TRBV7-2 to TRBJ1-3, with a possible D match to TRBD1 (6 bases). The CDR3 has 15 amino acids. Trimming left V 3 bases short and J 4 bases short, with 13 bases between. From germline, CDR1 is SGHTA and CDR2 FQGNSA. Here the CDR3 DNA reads TGTGCCAGCAGCTTCAGGCAGGGGCTCGGAAACACCATATATTTT. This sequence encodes CASSFRQGLGNTIYF.

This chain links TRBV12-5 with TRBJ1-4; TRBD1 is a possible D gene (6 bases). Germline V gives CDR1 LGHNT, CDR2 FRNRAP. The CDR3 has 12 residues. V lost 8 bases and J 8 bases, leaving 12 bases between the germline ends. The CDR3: CASSGGEEKLFF. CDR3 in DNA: TGTGCTAGTTCGGGGGGCGAGGAAAAACTGTTTTTT.

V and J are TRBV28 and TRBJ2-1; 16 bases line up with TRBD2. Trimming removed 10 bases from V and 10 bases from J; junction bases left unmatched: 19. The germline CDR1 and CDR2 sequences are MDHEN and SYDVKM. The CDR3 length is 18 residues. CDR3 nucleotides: TGTGCCAACCTACTCCCGGGACTAGCGGGAGGGTACTCCGGCGAGCAGTTCTTC. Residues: CANLLPGLAGGYSGEQFF.

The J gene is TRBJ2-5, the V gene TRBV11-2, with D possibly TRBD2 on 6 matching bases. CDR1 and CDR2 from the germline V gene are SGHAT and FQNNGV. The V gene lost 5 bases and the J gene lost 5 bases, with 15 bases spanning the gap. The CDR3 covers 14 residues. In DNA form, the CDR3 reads TGTGCCAGCAGCCCCGGACGTGGGGGGGAGACCCAGTACTTC. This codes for CASSPGRGGETQYF.

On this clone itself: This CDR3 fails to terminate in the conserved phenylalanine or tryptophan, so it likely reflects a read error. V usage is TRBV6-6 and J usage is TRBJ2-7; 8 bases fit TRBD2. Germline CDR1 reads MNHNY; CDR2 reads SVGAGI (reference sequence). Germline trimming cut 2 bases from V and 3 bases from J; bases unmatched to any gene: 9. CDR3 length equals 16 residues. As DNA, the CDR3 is TGTGCCAGCAGTTACGTACTCACCAGCGGGAGCTACGAGCAGTACTAC. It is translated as CASSYVLTSGSYEQYY.

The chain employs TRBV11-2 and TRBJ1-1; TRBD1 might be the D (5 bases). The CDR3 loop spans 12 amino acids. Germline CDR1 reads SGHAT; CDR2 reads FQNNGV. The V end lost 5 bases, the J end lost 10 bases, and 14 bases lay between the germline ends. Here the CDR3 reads CASSQPGGGAFF. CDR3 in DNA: TGTGCCAGCAGCCAACCTGGGGGGGGAGCTTTCTTT.

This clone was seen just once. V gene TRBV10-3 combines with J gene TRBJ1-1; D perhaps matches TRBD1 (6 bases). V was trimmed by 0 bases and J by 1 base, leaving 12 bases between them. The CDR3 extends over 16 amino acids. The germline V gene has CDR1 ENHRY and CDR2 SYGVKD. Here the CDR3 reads CAISESMTGQNTEAFF. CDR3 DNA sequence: TGTGCCATCAGTGAGTCCATGACAGGTCAGAACACTGAAGCTTTCTTT.

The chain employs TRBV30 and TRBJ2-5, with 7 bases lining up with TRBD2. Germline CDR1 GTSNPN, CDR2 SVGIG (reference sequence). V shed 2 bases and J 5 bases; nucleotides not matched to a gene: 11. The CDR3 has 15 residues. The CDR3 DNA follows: TGTGCCTGGAGTCCCTTGCTGACTAGCCTCGAGACCCAGTACTTC. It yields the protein CAWSPLLTSLETQYF.

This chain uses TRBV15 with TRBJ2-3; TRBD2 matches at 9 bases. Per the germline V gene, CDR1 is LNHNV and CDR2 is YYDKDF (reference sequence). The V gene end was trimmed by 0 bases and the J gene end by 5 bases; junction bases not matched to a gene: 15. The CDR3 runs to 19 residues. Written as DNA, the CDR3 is TGTGCCACCAGCAGAGATCGGGCAAAGTCTAGCGGGGTCGGAGATACGCAGTATTTT. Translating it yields CATSRDRAKSSGVGDTQYF.

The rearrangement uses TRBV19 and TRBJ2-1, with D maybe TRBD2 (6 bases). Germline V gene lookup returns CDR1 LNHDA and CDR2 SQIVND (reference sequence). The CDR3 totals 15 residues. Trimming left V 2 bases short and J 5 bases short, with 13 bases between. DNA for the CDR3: TGTGCCAGTAGTATACAGTTAGCGGAGAACAATGAGCAGTTCTTC. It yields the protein CASSIQLAENNEQFF.